Following are 24 T cell receptor beta chains from one sample sequenced in a study of T-cell memory formation after mild COVID-19. TCRdb re-analysed the 5' RACE reads in MiXCR, keeping a single row per CDR3 protein. The data contain roughly 250,000 distinct CDR3 sequences, 15% to 20% of them singletons. Material for sequencing was PBMCs or a T cell subset sorted from them (not recorded which). The receptor source for this set is a man between 18 and 35 years old who had mild COVID-19 (a few samples of this study predate the infection). Cell type and time point are not known.

This clonotype appeared a few times. The chain employs TRBV5-1 and TRBJ2-7; D might be TRBD1 (5 bases). Trimming removed 0 bases at V and 3 bases at J, with 16 bases between. Germline V CDR1 and CDR2: SGHRS, YFSETQ. The CDR3 consists of 16 residues. The CDR3 spells CASSLGSHRLDYEQYF. As DNA, the CDR3 is TGCGCCAGCAGCTTGGGGTCCCACAGGCTTGACTACGAGCAGTACTTC.

The chain links TRBV4-2 to TRBJ2-5; 11 bases are shared with TRBD2. Germline V gene lookup returns CDR1 LGHNA and CDR2 YNFKEQ. V dropped 7 bases and J dropped 5; count of bases not matched to a gene: 9. The CDR3 runs 15 residues. The CDR3 reads CASNGLAGGRETQYF. The CDR3 DNA reads TGTGCCAGCAACGGTCTAGCGGGGGGCCGGGAGACCCAGTACTTC.

The V gene is TRBV9, the J gene TRBJ2-2; TRBD2 matches at 13 bases. CDR1 and CDR2 (germline): SGDLS, YYNGEE. This CDR3 region has 18 residues. Trimming removed 2 bases from V and 0 bases from J; junction bases left unmatched: 4. CDR3 bases: TGTGCCAGCAGCGTCAGGACTAGCGGGGGAACGAACACCGGGGAGCTGTTTTTT. This sequence encodes CASSVRTSGGTNTGELFF.

This rearrangement joins TRBV7-6 to TRBJ2-1, with TRBD1 matching 10 bases. Trimming took 4 bases from V and 9 from J; bases not matched to a gene: 9. CDR3 length equals 15 residues. The germline gives CDR1 SGHVS, CDR2 FNYEAQ. The CDR3 DNA reads as TGTGCCAGCAGCTCCACCGGGACAGGGGTCAGTGAGCAGTTCTTC. Translation: CASSSTGTGVSEQFF.

The chain joins TRBV20-1 to TRBJ2-2, with D unresolved. V was clipped by 6 bases and J by 6 bases, with 14 bases between them. Germline CDR1 is DFQATT and CDR2 is SNEGSKA (reference sequence). The CDR3 length is 13 residues. The chain's CDR3 is CSARSVESGELFF. The DNA for the CDR3 is TGCAGTGCCCGTTCGGTGGAGTCCGGGGAGCTGTTTTTT.

This clonotype turned up a few times. The V gene is TRBV3-1, the J gene TRBJ1-3; a weak D match, TRBD1 (6 bases). The germline CDR1 and CDR2 sequences are LGHDT and YNNKEL (reference sequence). This CDR3 has 17 amino acids. Trimming removed 0 bases from V and 1 base from J, with 13 bases in between. In nucleotides, the CDR3 is TGTGCCAGCAGCCAAGAGTATACAGGGATATCTGGAAACACCATATATTTT. The encoded protein is CASSQEYTGISGNTIYF.

This chain links TRBV7-9 with TRBJ1-4, with 7 bases identical to TRBD1. Losses at the gene ends were 7 bases for V and 4 bases for J; bases not matched to a gene: 3. The V gene's germline CDR1 is SEHNR and CDR2 FQNEAQ (reference sequence). The CDR3 contains 13 residues. The CDR3 region is CASTTGVNEKLFF. The CDR3 DNA is TGTGCCAGCACCACAGGGGTTAATGAAAAACTGTTTTTT. Full variable domain (rest looked up from reference TRBV7-9 and TRBJ1-4): DTGVSQNPRHKITKRGQNVTFRCDPISEHNRLYWYRQTLGQGPEFLTYFQNEAQLEKSRLLSDRFSAERPKGSFSTLEIQRTEQGDSAMYLCASTTGVNEKLFFGSGTQLSVL.

The chain couples TRBV6-5 to TRBJ2-5; 8 bases map to TRBD1. This CDR3 has 18 amino acids. The trim removed 2 bases at V and 5 bases at J, leaving 16 bases unmatched. Germline CDR1 reads MNHEY; CDR2 reads SVGAGI. CDR3 sequence reads: CASSYGQGAPTGQETQYF. CDR3 sequence (DNA): TGTGCCAGCAGTTACGGTCAGGGGGCCCCGACCGGGCAGGAGACCCAGTACTTC.

The CDR3 loop reads CASSPMRRNTEAFF. CDR3 sequence (DNA): TGTGCCAGCAGCCCTATGAGACGGAACACTGAAGCTTTCTTT. This rearrangement joins TRBV7-9 to TRBJ1-1; D gene uncertain. Trimming took off 5 bases at V and 1 base at J, with 11 bases between the two ends. Germline CDR1 SEHNR, CDR2 FQNEAQ (reference sequence). The CDR3 runs 14 residues.

V and J are TRBV20-1 and TRBJ1-2; 9 nucleotides agree with TRBD1. The CDR3 consists of 13 residues. Germline values: CDR1 DFQATT, CDR2 SNEGSKA (reference sequence). Unmatched junction bases numbered 3, after V lost 5 bases and J lost 2 bases. The DNA of the CDR3 is TGCAGTGCTGATGACAGGGGGAACTATGGCTACACCTTC. Amino acid sequence: CSADDRGNYGYTF.

This clonotype was observed at least ten times. The rearrangement links TRBV6-6 to TRBJ2-5, with D maybe TRBD2 (5 bases). This CDR3 region has 11 residues. Per germline, CDR1 MNHNY and CDR2 SVGAGI (reference sequence). V lost 4 bases and J lost 7, with 7 bases in between. The CDR3 DNA is TGTGCCAGCAGTTCCGCGGGGACCCAGTACTTC. Amino acids: CASSSAGTQYF.

The DNA for the CDR3 is TGTGCCAGCAGCTCAGCGGACAGGGCCGGGGTCGAGCAGTACTTC. It specifies CASSSADRAGVEQYF. The chain has TRBV11-2 and TRBJ2-7, with 8 bases identical to TRBD1. The CDR3 loop spans 15 amino acids. V shed 4 bases and J 6 bases; nucleotides not matched to a gene: 11. CDR1 SGHAT and CDR2 FQNNGV come from the germline V gene.

This clonotype was seen a handful of times. The chain employs TRBV4-1 and TRBJ2-7, with a tentative D call TRBD1 (6 bases). V was cut by 0 bases and J by 2 bases, with 14 bases left in between. CDR1 is MGHRA, CDR2 YSYEKL, per germline. The CDR3 is 16 amino acids. CDR3 nucleotide sequence: TGCGCCAGCAGCCAAGAAACAGGGACCGGGACCTACGAGCAGTACTTC. This gives the protein CASSQETGTGTYEQYF.

The rearrangement uses TRBV18 and TRBJ1-1; D is unclear. The V end was cut by 2 bases, the J end by 6 bases, with 16 bases between. Looked up from germline, CDR1 is KGHSH and CDR2 is LQKENI. This CDR3 spans 15 amino acids. The CDR3 DNA follows: TGTGCCAGCTCACCAATGGACGGCCGATGGTCTGAAGCTTTCTTT. Its translation is CASSPMDGRWSEAFF.

This clonotype turned up a few times. This chain uses TRBV7-9 with TRBJ2-7; D is undetermined. The germline V gene encodes CDR1 SEHNR and CDR2 FQNEAQ (reference sequence). This CDR3 comprises 12 residues. Between the trimmed V and J ends, which lost 5 bases and 3 bases, there was a span of 8 bases. The CDR3 loop is CASSQQFYEQYV. CDR3 nucleotide sequence: TGTGCCAGCAGCCAGCAGTTCTACGAGCAGTACGTC.

This clonotype came up a few times. The gene calls are TRBV12-3 or TRBV12-4 and TRBJ2-2, with D tentatively TRBD2 (7 bases). The CDR3 is made up of 15 amino acids. The germline V and J ends were trimmed by 7 bases and 6 bases, with 18 bases remaining between them. Here the CDR3 reads CASTREGGGPGELFF. CDR3 nucleotide sequence: TGTGCCAGCACCCGAGAGGGAGGGGGACCCGGGGAGCTGTTTTTT.

CDR3 sequence: CASSPVREGADTQYF. Here the CDR3 DNA reads TGCGCCAGCAGCCCGGTGAGAGAAGGGGCAGATACGCAGTATTTT. This chain joins TRBV5-1 and TRBJ2-3; D possibly corresponds to TRBD1 (5 bases). Germline V gene lookup returns CDR1 SGHRS and CDR2 YFSETQ. The CDR3 is 15 residues long. Trimming pared 4 bases from V and 4 bases from J, leaving 16 bases between.

This clonotype was observed a few times. V is TRBV5-1 and J is TRBJ2-1; D ambiguous. This CDR3 spans 17 amino acids. Germline values: CDR1 SGHRS, CDR2 YFSETQ. Deletions cut 0 bases from V and 0 bases from J, with 13 bases between. This chain's CDR3 is CASSLAGPVSSYNEQFF. CDR3 nucleotide sequence: TGCGCCAGCAGCTTGGCAGGACCTGTCAGCTCCTACAATGAGCAGTTCTTC.

This clonotype was counted a few times. The J gene is TRBJ2-7, the V gene TRBV4-3; D may be TRBD1 (5 bases). The CDR3 has 14 amino acids. V was shortened by 2 bases and J by 0 bases, with 8 bases between the two germline ends. CDR1 and CDR2 from the germline V gene are LGHNA and YSLEER. CDR3 sequence: CASSQWQGSYEQYF. Here the CDR3 DNA reads TGCGCCAGCAGCCAATGGCAGGGCTCCTACGAGCAGTACTTC.

This chain connects TRBV4-1 to TRBJ2-2, with 7 bases that match TRBD1. There are 15 residues in the CDR3. V trimming: 5 bases; J trimming: 6 bases; junction bases outside the gene matches: 9. CDR1 and CDR2 (germline): MGHRA, YSYEKL. The CDR3: CASSYDREEAGELFF. The CDR3 DNA is TGCGCCAGCAGCTATGACAGGGAAGAGGCCGGGGAGCTGTTTTTT.

This clonotype was seen ten or more times. The gene calls are TRBV20-1 and TRBJ1-1; D is unresolved. V lost 3 bases and J lost 0, with 14 bases in between. The germline CDR1 and CDR2 sequences are DFQATT and SNEGSKA (reference sequence). The CDR3 length is 15 residues. The CDR3 bases are TGCAGTGCTAGGGCGCCCTACGACATGAACACTGAAGCTTTCTTT. Protein: CSARAPYDMNTEAFF.

This clonotype was counted only a few times. The V and J genes are TRBV29-1 and TRBJ2-3, with D perhaps TRBD1 or TRBD2 (6 bases each). Trimming cost V 7 bases and J 4 bases, with 15 bases left between them. Per germline, CDR1 SQVTM and CDR2 ANQGSEA. The CDR3 contains 13 residues. The CDR3 protein is CSGRGAGADTQYF. For the CDR3, the DNA is TGCAGCGGAAGGGGGGCAGGGGCAGATACGCAGTATTTT.

A few counts support this clonotype. The chain carries TRBV7-2 and TRBJ2-7; D uncertain. The ends were cut back, 1 base at V and 3 bases at J, with 13 bases in the middle. Looked up from germline, CDR1 is SGHTA and CDR2 is FQGNSA. The CDR3 has 15 residues. CDR3 sequence reads: CASSLGRGVRYEQYF. The DNA of the CDR3 is TGTGCCAGCAGCTTAGGGCGAGGAGTACGCTACGAGCAGTACTTC. The full variable domain, rest sourced from reference TRBV7-2 and TRBJ2-7, is GAGVSQSPSNKVTEKGKDVELRCDPISGHTALYWYRQSLGQGLEFLIYFQGNSAPDKSGLPSDRFSAERTGGSVSTLTIQRTQQEDSAVYLCASSLGRGVRYEQYFGPGTRLTVT.

The table lists this clonotype with a few counts. The gene calls are TRBV20-1 and TRBJ1-5; D is unclear. V was pared by 3 bases and J by 4 bases, with 7 bases between. This CDR3 contains 12 residues. CDR1 and CDR2 from the germline V gene are DFQATT and SNEGSKA (reference sequence). The CDR3 DNA sequence: TGCAGTGCTAGCCGCCAGAATCAGCCCCAGCATTTT. Amino acids: CSASRQNQPQHF.